This T cell receptor beta chain was obtained from a study of technical replicates of blood from a few donors. Germline-derived CDR1 and CDR2 are SGDLS and YYNGEE. The CDR3 length is 21 residues. The V gene end was trimmed by 0 bases and the J gene end by 2 bases; junction bases not matched to a gene: 21. Some clones are missing from TCRdb's copy, which holds only in-frame ones; the method was immunoSEQ multiplex PCR. The sample shows under 90,000 clones, approximately 96% of them seen only once. The TCR originated in a human donor in good health. The chain couples TRBV9 to TRBJ2-3; 7 bases line up with TRBD1. Sequenced input: T cells isolated from PBMCs. CDR3 sequence: CASSVENSQFGTELNTDTQYF. Here the CDR3 DNA reads TGTGCCAGCAGCGTAGAGAATTCTCAGTTTGGGACAGAGCTGAACACAGATACGCAGTATTTT.